The present entry profiles one T cell receptor (beta chain) with its context. This specimen comes from a study of cytomegalovirus exposure and HLA in healthy donors. PCR involved 60 Vbeta and 13 Jbeta primers. Assay used: immunoSEQ multiplex PCR; TCRdb lists only in-frame clones, some missing. The sample holds 200,000 or so clones; roughly 80% are singletons and the top ten take 1.7%. Trimming left V 3 bases short and J 4 bases short, with 9 bases between. The V gene's germline CDR1 is ENHRY and CDR2 SYGVKD. There are 13 residues in the CDR3. V and J are TRBV10-3 and TRBJ2-5, with no clear D. The origin of this receptor is a man in his fifties or sixties in good health and CMV-seronegative. The sequencing input was PBMCs. As DNA, the CDR3 is TGTGCCATCAGTGACAGACAATCAGAGACCCAGTACTTC. Residues: CAISDRQSETQYF.